The 10 T cell receptor beta chains reported below all come from one sample, sequenced in a study of siplizumab effects on memory and regulatory T cells. Clones were sequenced by immunoSEQ multiplex PCR, and TCRdb holds only the in-frame ones, with some missing. The data contain just over 40,000 clones, roughly nine tenths of them singletons. Sequencing was carried out using naive CD4+ T cells sorted from blood. These receptors were collected from a human donor in good health.

This clone has only one observation. V usage is TRBV14 and J usage is TRBJ2-3; no clear D. Germline V gene lookup returns CDR1 SGHDN and CDR2 FVKESK. Trimming removed 3 bases from V and 1 base from J, with 5 bases in between. The CDR3 covers 13 residues. As DNA, the CDR3 is TGTGCCAGCAGCCAGTTTGGCACAGATACGCAGTATTTT. Encoded protein: CASSQFGTDTQYF. The variable domain in full, with the rest retrieved from reference TRBV14 and TRBJ2-3, is EAGVTQFPSHSVIEKGQTVTLRCDPISGHDNLYWYRRVMGKEIKFLLHFVKESKQDESGMPNNRFLAERTGGTYSTLKVQPAELEDSGVYFCASSQFGTDTQYFGPGTRLTVL.

The V and J genes are TRBV27 and TRBJ2-5, with TRBD1 matching 7 bases. TRBJ2-7 explains the end of the DNA better; the J call may be wrong. CDR3 length equals 18 residues. Germline V lookup: CDR1 MNHEY, CDR2 SMNVEV (reference sequence). CDR3 in amino acids: CASSLRWTGLLSSYEQYF. CDR3 coding DNA: TGTGCCAGCAGTTTACGTTGGACAGGCCTGCTTAGCTCCTACGAGCAGTACTTC.

V usage is TRBV11-2 and J usage is TRBJ2-1; possible D gene TRBD1, 5 bases. This CDR3 is built from 13 residues. Trimming pared 4 bases from V and 12 bases from J, leaving 16 bases between. Germline V lookup: CDR1 SGHAT, CDR2 FQNNGV. The CDR3 loop is CASSSYRQYGQFF. The DNA for the CDR3 is TGTGCCAGCAGCTCATACAGGCAATATGGGCAGTTCTTC.

The chain employs TRBV25-1 and TRBJ1-2, with D hard to call. The CDR3 totals 13 residues. V lost 1 base and J 4 bases, leaving 7 bases between the germline ends. Germline V gene lookup returns CDR1 MGHDK and CDR2 SYGVNS. CDR3 sequence: CASSEFRLYGYTF. CDR3 in DNA: TGTGCCAGCAGTGAATTCAGACTCTATGGCTACACCTTC.

The chain has TRBV6-5 and TRBJ1-6; the D gene is possibly TRBD1 (5 bases). CDR3 size: 12 residues. The germline V gene encodes CDR1 MNHEY and CDR2 SVGAGI. V lost 8 bases and J 10 bases, leaving 12 bases between the germline ends. The CDR3 DNA is TGTGCCAGCGGGGGGGAGGCGTCACCCCTCCACTTT. Its translation is CASGGEASPLHF.

The rearrangement uses TRBV6-1 and TRBJ2-1; D is unclear. V lost 1 base to trimming and J lost 0 bases, with 19 bases between them. Germline V gene sequence: CDR1 MNHNS, CDR2 SASEGT. The length of the CDR3 is 19 residues. CDR3 amino acids: CASSEVLNPIRSSYNEQFF. The CDR3 bases are TGTGCCAGCAGTGAAGTACTAAATCCGATTCGGAGCTCCTACAATGAGCAGTTCTTC.

The chain recombines TRBV5-6 with TRBJ1-1; D gene uncertain. V lost 2 bases to trimming and J lost 0 bases, with 5 bases between them. The CDR3 runs 13 residues. The germline V gene encodes CDR1 SGHDT and CDR2 YYEEEE. The CDR3 here is CASSLEVNTEAFF. CDR3 coding DNA: TGTGCCAGCAGCTTAGAAGTGAACACTGAAGCTTTCTTT.

The J gene is TRBJ2-7, the V gene TRBV5-8; 9 nucleotides line up with TRBD1. Germline assignment: CDR1 SGHTS and CDR2 YDEGEE. The CDR3 covers 15 residues. V was clipped by 5 bases and J by 0 bases; unmatched bases: 6. The chain's CDR3 is CASRLPGQGSYEQYF. As DNA, the CDR3 is TGTGCCAGCAGACTGCCGGGACAGGGCTCCTACGAGCAGTACTTC.

This chain links TRBV27 with TRBJ2-2, with 9 nucleotides matching TRBD1. The CDR3 spans 15 residues. Germline trimming cut 5 bases from V and 1 base from J; bases unmatched to any gene: 2. CDR1 MNHEY and CDR2 SMNVEV come from the germline V gene (reference sequence). The CDR3, as DNA: TGTGCCAGCAGTCCGGGACAGGGGAACACCGGGGAGCTGTTTTTT. This gives the protein CASSPGQGNTGELFF.

V is TRBV25-1 and J is TRBJ2-3, with 10 bases that match TRBD1. With V trimmed by 4 bases and J by 7 bases, 8 bases remained unmatched. The CDR3 extends over 15 amino acids. In germline, CDR1 is MGHDK, CDR2 SYGVNS. Here the CDR3 DNA reads TGTGCCAGCAGTGGAGGACAGGGGGACTTATATACGCAGTATTTT. It yields the protein CASSGGQGDLYTQYF.